The 32 T cell receptor beta chains presented below share a single source sample, sequenced in a study of blood T cell repertoires in COVID-19. Generated by immunoSEQ multiplex PCR, the TCRdb table keeps only in-frame clones and is missing some. Among roughly 65,000 clones listed, roughly four fifths were seen once. The sequenced sample consisted of peripheral blood. All receptors derive from a human donor in a cohort sampled during active COVID-19.

In its sample, this clone was seen once. The chain links TRBV6-5 to TRBJ1-1; TRBD1 aligns across 8 bases. CDR1 is MNHEY and CDR2 is SVGAGI in the germline V gene. Trimming at V came to 4 bases and at J to 11 bases, leaving 15 bases not matched to a gene. The CDR3 runs 15 residues. The CDR3 sequence: CASSFLGTGPIGAFF. In DNA form, the CDR3 reads TGTGCCAGCAGTTTTCTTGGGACAGGCCCGATCGGCGCTTTCTTT.

This chain joins TRBV20-1 and TRBJ1-2; D unresolved. The CDR3 is 11 amino acids. Per germline, CDR1 DFQATT and CDR2 SNEGSKA (reference sequence). Between the trimmed V and J ends, which lost 1 base and 7 bases, there was a span of 7 bases. CDR3 sequence (DNA): TGCAGTGCTAGAGTCCAATCTGGCTACACCTTC. It encodes CSARVQSGYTF.

V is TRBV28 and J is TRBJ2-5; the match to TRBD1 covers 12 bases. V shed 6 bases, J shed 6 bases, and the junction held 14 bases outside the gene matches. The germline gives CDR1 MDHEN, CDR2 SYDVKM. The CDR3 runs 17 residues. CDR3 nucleotide sequence: TGTGCCAGCAGCCCCAGGTCCGGGACAGGGGGCGCGAAGACCCAGTACTTC. This sequence encodes CASSPRSGTGGAKTQYF. Full variable domain (remainder filled in from reference TRBV28 and TRBJ2-5): DVKVTQSSRYLVKRTGEKVFLECVQDMDHENMFWYRQDPGLGLRLIYFSYDVKMKEKGDIPEGYSVSREKKERFSLILESASTNQTSMYLCASSPRSGTGGAKTQYFGPGTRLLVL.

The chain recombines TRBV4-1 with TRBJ2-1, with D perhaps matching TRBD1 (5 bases). Trimming took off 0 bases at V and 10 bases at J, with 13 bases between the two ends. Per germline, CDR1 MGHRA and CDR2 YSYEKL. CDR3 length: 14 residues. The CDR3 nucleotides read TGCGCCAGCAGCCAAGATCGCAGGGTGGGGGAGCAGTTCTTC. This gives the protein CASSQDRRVGEQFF.

This clone showed up just a few times. The V call is TRBV27, the J call TRBJ2-7, with TRBD1 matching over 7 bases. V shed 2 bases and J 5 bases; nucleotides not matched to a gene: 6. The CDR3 extends over 14 amino acids. The germline gives CDR1 MNHEY, CDR2 SMNVEV (reference sequence). In DNA, the CDR3 is TGTGCCAGCAGTTTAGACAGGGCTTACGACGAGCAGTACTTC. Translating it yields CASSLDRAYDEQYF.

This clone turned up a few times. V is TRBV28 and J is TRBJ1-1, with a possible D match to TRBD1 (5 bases). Germline-derived CDR1 and CDR2 are MDHEN and SYDVKM. The CDR3 is 15 residues long. Trimming cost V 4 bases and J 2 bases, with 14 bases left between them. The CDR3: CASSYGGVLNTEAFF. CDR3 bases: TGTGCCAGCAGTTACGGGGGGGTCCTAAACACTGAAGCTTTCTTT. Looking up the rest from reference TRBV28 and TRBJ1-1 gives the full variable domain: DVKVTQSSRYLVKRTGEKVFLECVQDMDHENMFWYRQDPGLGLRLIYFSYDVKMKEKGDIPEGYSVSREKKERFSLILESASTNQTSMYLCASSYGGVLNTEAFFGQGTRLTVV.

The rearrangement joins TRBV7-9 to TRBJ2-7; 11 nucleotides line up with TRBD2. CDR1 and CDR2 (germline): SEHNR, FQNEAQ (reference sequence). This CDR3 is 17 amino acids long. V dropped 5 bases and J dropped 3; count of bases not matched to a gene: 12. CDR3 nucleotides: TGTGCCAGCAGCCCTATCAGGGCTAGCGGGGGGTTCTACGAGCAGTACTTC. It codes for CASSPIRASGGFYEQYF.

The chain recombines TRBV5-1 with TRBJ2-5; D unclear. The V gene's germline CDR1 is SGHRS and CDR2 YFSETQ. With 0 bases removed from V and 3 bases from J, the gap between germline ends came to 3 bases. The CDR3 length is 12 residues. This CDR3 reads CASSLAEETQYF. The CDR3 nucleotides are TGCGCCAGCAGCTTGGCCGAAGAGACCCAGTACTTC. The variable domain in full, completed from reference TRBV5-1 and TRBJ2-5, reads KAGVTQTPRYLIKTRGQQVTLSCSPISGHRSVSWYQQTPGQGLQFLFEYFSETQRNKGNFPGRFSGRQFSNSRSEMNVSTLELGDSALYLCASSLAEETQYFGPGTRLLVL.

V is TRBV4-1 and J is TRBJ1-5, with D unresolved. Germline V gene sequence: CDR1 MGHRA, CDR2 YSYEKL. The CDR3 totals 17 residues. Between the trimmed V and J ends, which lost 0 bases and 2 bases, there was a span of 14 bases. CDR3 protein: CASSQDIHIVGNQPQHF. The CDR3 coding sequence is TGCGCCAGCAGCCAAGACATCCATATAGTGGGCAATCAGCCCCAGCATTTT.

This chain uses TRBV12-3 or TRBV12-4 with TRBJ1-2; no firm D call. This CDR3 has 13 amino acids. V was cut by 6 bases and J by 0 bases, with 8 bases left in between. The CDR3 DNA reads TGTGCCAGCAGGGCCACAGCTAACTATGGCTACACCTTC. Protein sequence: CASRATANYGYTF.

The chain uses TRBV7-3 and TRBJ1-3; 7 bases map to TRBD1. The length of the CDR3 is 14 residues. Germline CDR1 SGHTA, CDR2 FQGTGA. Trimming removed 5 bases from V and 4 bases from J; junction bases left unmatched: 5. CDR3 nucleotides: TGTGCCAGCAGCCGAACAGGGGACGGAAACACCATATATTTT. Translation: CASSRTGDGNTIYF. Based on the CDR3 plus reference TRBV7-3 and TRBJ1-3, the full variable domain is GAGVSQTPSNKVTEKGKYVELRCDPISGHTALYWYRQSLGQGPEFLIYFQGTGAADDSGLPNDRFFAVRPEGSVSTLKIQRTERGDSAVYLCASSRTGDGNTIYFGEGSWLTVV.

The genes are TRBV7-3 and TRBJ1-5; D ambiguous. The CDR3 contains 13 residues. Germline CDR1 reads SGHTA; CDR2 reads FQGTGA. Deletions cut 5 bases from V and 4 bases from J, with 9 bases between. The CDR3 loop is CASSLGRNQPQHF. In DNA, the CDR3 is TGTGCCAGCAGCCTTGGCAGAAATCAGCCCCAGCATTTT. Using reference TRBV7-3 and TRBJ1-5 for the parts outside the CDR3, the full variable domain is GAGVSQTPSNKVTEKGKYVELRCDPISGHTALYWYRQSLGQGPEFLIYFQGTGAADDSGLPNDRFFAVRPEGSVSTLKIQRTERGDSAVYLCASSLGRNQPQHFGDGTRLSIL.

The chain has TRBV10-3 and TRBJ2-7; 9 bases are a match to TRBD2. V trimming: 4 bases; J trimming: 1 base; junction bases outside the gene matches: 5. The V gene's germline CDR1 is ENHRY and CDR2 SYGVKD. This CDR3 spans 15 amino acids. The CDR3 sequence: CAISVASGTSYEQYF. The CDR3 nucleotides read TGTGCCATCAGTGTGGCTAGCGGGACATCCTACGAGCAGTACTTC.

Only one count was recorded for this clone. The chain joins TRBV24-1 to TRBJ2-1, with 7 positions matching TRBD1. In germline, CDR1 is KGHDR, CDR2 SFDVKD. V was clipped by 4 bases and J by 7 bases; unmatched bases: 12. This CDR3 is 16 amino acids long. This chain's CDR3 is CATSEATGHLGNEQFF. The CDR3 bases are TGTGCCACCAGTGAAGCGACAGGGCATCTAGGGAATGAGCAGTTCTTC.

The chain is built from TRBV9 and TRBJ1-6; TRBD1 might be the D (6 bases). Germline CDR1 and CDR2: SGDLS and YYNGEE. With 1 base removed from V and 7 bases from J, the gap between germline ends came to 6 bases. The length of the CDR3 is 13 residues. The CDR3 spells CASSVTGNSPLHF. The CDR3 DNA reads TGTGCCAGCAGCGTAACAGGGAATTCACCCCTCCACTTT.

This rearrangement joins TRBV6-2 or TRBV6-3 to TRBJ2-1, with 12 nucleotides matching TRBD1. The CDR3 consists of 15 residues. Germline trimming cut 6 bases from V and 4 bases from J; bases unmatched to any gene: 4. Germline V lookup: CDR1 MNHEY, CDR2 SVGEGT. The CDR3 protein is CASSRDRGQYNEQFF. Here the CDR3 DNA reads TGTGCCAGCAGCCGGGACAGGGGGCAATACAATGAGCAGTTCTTC.

This clone appeared once. This sequence joins TRBV7-9 and TRBJ2-2, with D tentatively TRBD2 (5 bases). The CDR3 contains 13 residues. V lost 8 bases, J lost 1 base, and 8 bases lay in between. CDR1 and CDR2 (germline): SEHNR, FQNEAQ (reference sequence). The CDR3 region has the DNA TGTGCCAGCTCCGGGATGAACACCGGGGAGCTGTTTTTT. Protein: CASSGMNTGELFF.

The genes are TRBV3-1 (or the pseudogene TRBV3-2) and TRBJ2-2; 10 bases are shared with TRBD1. The CDR3 runs 16 residues. After removal of 2 bases from V and 5 bases from J, the junction contained 5 bases not matched to a gene. Germline CDR1 LGHDT, CDR2 YNNKEL (reference sequence). The CDR3 region is CASSQSDRGRTGELFF. The CDR3 nucleotides read TGTGCCAGCAGCCAATCCGACAGGGGGCGAACCGGGGAGCTGTTTTTT.

V is TRBV4-1 and J is TRBJ2-7; TRBD2 matches 8 bases. CDR1 is MGHRA, CDR2 YSYEKL, per germline. This CDR3 is 15 amino acids long. Trimming at V came to 0 bases and at J to 3 bases, leaving 4 bases not matched to a gene. The CDR3 DNA is TGCGCCAGCAGCCAAGATAGCGGGATCGGCTACGAGCAGTACTTC. Its protein is CASSQDSGIGYEQYF.

The chain combines TRBV7-9 with TRBJ1-1, with 7 positions matching TRBD1. V shed 1 base and J 1 base; nucleotides not matched to a gene: 6. This CDR3 comprises 16 residues. The germline V gene encodes CDR1 SEHNR and CDR2 FQNEAQ (reference sequence). The CDR3 DNA reads as TGTGCCAGCAGCTTAGTAGACAGGGTGGAGAACACTGAAGCTTTCTTT. It is translated as CASSLVDRVENTEAFF. Combining the CDR3 with reference TRBV7-9 and TRBJ1-1 gives the whole variable domain DTGVSQNPRHKITKRGQNVTFRCDPISEHNRLYWYRQTLGQGPEFLTYFQNEAQLEKSRLLSDRFSAERPKGSFSTLEIQRTEQGDSAMYLCASSLVDRVENTEAFFGQGTRLTVV.

The V gene is TRBV9, the J gene TRBJ1-5; D is unclear. CDR3 length: 15 amino acids. Germline V CDR1 and CDR2: SGDLS, YYNGEE. Trimming took 4 bases from V and 0 from J, leaving 11 bases between them. This chain's CDR3 is CASSPLGSSNQPQHF. The CDR3 DNA is TGTGCCAGCAGCCCCCTGGGGAGTAGCAATCAGCCCCAGCATTTT.

The V gene is TRBV10-1, the J gene TRBJ2-2; the D gene is possibly TRBD1 (5 bases). Germline values: CDR1 WNHNN, CDR2 SYGVQD (reference sequence). Trimming took off 4 bases at V and 5 bases at J, with 11 bases between the two ends. The CDR3 sequence is 14 residues long. This CDR3 reads CASSVGPRTGELFF. CDR3 in DNA: TGCGCCAGCAGTGTGGGGCCGCGAACCGGGGAGCTGTTTTTT.

The chain recombines TRBV18 with TRBJ1-3; TRBD1 agrees at 7 bases. CDR1 is KGHSH and CDR2 is LQKENI in the germline V gene. The J segment lost 2 bases and the V segment lost 2 bases, leaving 3 bases of the junction unmatched. CDR3 length equals 15 residues. The CDR3 sequence: CASSPSGTAGNTIYF. In DNA form, the CDR3 reads TGTGCCAGCTCACCATCCGGGACAGCTGGAAACACCATATATTTT.

The V call is TRBV30, the J call TRBJ2-5, with no clear D. The CDR3 loop spans 12 amino acids. V was shortened by 3 bases and J by 5 bases, with 10 bases between the two germline ends. Germline values: CDR1 GTSNPN, CDR2 SVGIG (reference sequence). The CDR3 reads CAWSPARETQYF. CDR3 DNA sequence: TGTGCCTGGAGCCCCGCCCGGGAGACCCAGTACTTC.

The chain recombines TRBV11-2 with TRBJ2-7, with 9 bases lining up with TRBD1. The CDR3 has 16 amino acids. With 1 base clipped from V and 5 bases from J, the junction kept 9 bases outside the gene matches. Germline V gives CDR1 SGHAT, CDR2 FQNNGV. The CDR3 sequence is CASSLVFGTGYHEQYF. The CDR3 nucleotides are TGTGCCAGCAGCTTAGTCTTCGGGACAGGGTACCACGAGCAGTACTTC.

The rearrangement uses TRBV6-5 and TRBJ2-5, with 8 bases aligning to TRBD1. Germline V gives CDR1 MNHEY, CDR2 SVGAGI. The junction had 3 bases not matched to a gene; V was cut back by 6 bases and J by 3 bases. This CDR3 contains 13 residues. DNA of the CDR3: TGTGCCAGCAGCCGGACAGGGAAAGAGACCCAGTACTTC. This gives the protein CASSRTGKETQYF.

This sequence joins TRBV5-1 and TRBJ1-2; 9 bases line up with TRBD1. CDR3 size: 14 residues. In germline, CDR1 is SGHRS, CDR2 YFSETQ. The J segment lost 3 bases and the V segment lost 4 bases, leaving 4 bases of the junction unmatched. In DNA form, the CDR3 reads TGCGCCAGCAGCCCAGGACAGGGGCACTATGGCTACACCTTC. Translated, it gives CASSPGQGHYGYTF.

J is TRBJ1-1 and V is TRBV5-1, with D perhaps matching TRBD1 (6 bases). The germline V gene encodes CDR1 SGHRS and CDR2 YFSETQ. Trimming stripped 0 bases from V and 1 base from J, with 13 bases between. The length of the CDR3 is 16 residues. CDR3 protein: CASSLVGAGRNTEAFF. The CDR3 coding sequence is TGCGCCAGCAGCTTGGTGGGGGCAGGAAGGAACACTGAAGCTTTCTTT.

The chain has TRBV2 and TRBJ2-3; 12 bases fit TRBD2. Germline lookup yields CDR1 SNHLY and CDR2 FYNNEI. This CDR3 spans 17 amino acids. V lost 4 bases and J lost 6; bases outside the gene matches: 11. The CDR3 sequence: CASSVMGRTSGADTQYF. The CDR3 nucleotides read TGTGCCAGCAGTGTTATGGGAAGGACTAGCGGGGCTGATACGCAGTATTTT. The full variable domain, with the rest looked up from reference TRBV2 and TRBJ2-3, is EPEVTQTPSHQVTQMGQEVILRCVPISNHLYFYWYRQILGQKVEFLVSFYNNEISEKSEIFDDQFSVERPDGSNFTLKIRSTKLEDSAMYFCASSVMGRTSGADTQYFGPGTRLTVL.

The chain recombines TRBV2 with TRBJ2-3, with D possibly being TRBD2 (6 bases). V shed 6 bases and J shed 4 bases, with 17 bases lying between them. This CDR3 spans 15 amino acids. The germline V gene has CDR1 SNHLY and CDR2 FYNNEI. The CDR3 sequence is CASSPWGESADTQYF. CDR3 DNA: TGTGCCAGCAGCCCCTGGGGGGAGAGCGCAGATACGCAGTATTTT.

Points on this clone: Other nucleotide sequences in the sample specify the same CDR3. J is TRBJ1-1 and V is TRBV18, with 8 bases aligning to TRBD1. Losses at the gene ends were 4 bases for V and 3 bases for J; bases not matched to a gene: 1. CDR3 length equals 13 residues. The germline gives CDR1 KGHSH, CDR2 LQKENI. The CDR3 loop reads CASSLGQDTEAFF. The CDR3 bases are TGTGCCAGCTCACTGGGACAGGACACTGAAGCTTTCTTT. Together with reference TRBV18 and TRBJ1-1, the CDR3 gives the full variable domain: NAGVMQNPRHLVRRRGQEARLRCSPMKGHSHVYWYRQLPEEGLKFMVYLQKENIIDESGMPKERFSAEFPKEGPSILRIQQVVRGDSAAYFCASSLGQDTEAFFGQGTRLTVV.

This clone was seen a handful of times. The J gene is TRBJ2-5, the V gene TRBV3-1 (or the pseudogene TRBV3-2); 12 bases line up with TRBD2. CDR3 length: 16 amino acids. Germline CDR1 and CDR2: LGHDT and YNNKEL (reference sequence). The junction had 11 bases not matched to a gene; V was cut back by 5 bases and J by 7 bases. CDR3 sequence: CASSARLAGALGTQYF. The CDR3 DNA reads as TGTGCCAGCAGCGCACGACTAGCGGGGGCTCTCGGGACCCAGTACTTC.